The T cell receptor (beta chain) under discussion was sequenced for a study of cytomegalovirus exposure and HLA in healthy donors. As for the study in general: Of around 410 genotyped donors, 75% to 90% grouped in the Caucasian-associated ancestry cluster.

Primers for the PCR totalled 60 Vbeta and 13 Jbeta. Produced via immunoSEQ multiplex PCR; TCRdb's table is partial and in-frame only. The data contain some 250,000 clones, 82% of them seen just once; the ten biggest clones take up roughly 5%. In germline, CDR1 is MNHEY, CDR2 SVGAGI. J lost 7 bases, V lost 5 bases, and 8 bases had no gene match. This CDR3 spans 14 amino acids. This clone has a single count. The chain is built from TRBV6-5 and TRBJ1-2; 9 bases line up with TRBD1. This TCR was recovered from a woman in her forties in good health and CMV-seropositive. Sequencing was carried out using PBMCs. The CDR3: CASSQLGQGAGYTF. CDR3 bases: TGTGCCAGCAGTCAGTTGGGACAGGGAGCTGGCTACACCTTC.